This entry lists 8 T cell receptor beta chains sequenced from one sample in a study of blood T cell repertoires in COVID-19. TCRdb's copy holds only in-frame clones and misses some; the assay was immunoSEQ multiplex PCR. This repertoire shows over 85,000 clones, around four fifths found once; its top ten account for 9.5% to 10%. Material: peripheral blood. The receptors shown here come from a man aged 35 to 55 with active or convalescent COVID-19.

This clone came up a few times. V gene TRBV30 combines with J gene TRBJ1-6, with TRBD1 matching 7 bases. CDR1 and CDR2 (germline): GTSNPN, SVGIG (reference sequence). V was clipped by 3 bases and J by 10 bases; unmatched bases: 6. CDR3 length: 13 residues. This CDR3 is CAWRSQGGSPLHF. The CDR3 coding sequence is TGTGCCTGGAGGTCCCAGGGGGGCTCACCCCTCCACTTT. The full variable domain, its missing parts supplied by reference TRBV30 and TRBJ1-6, is SQTIHQWPATLVQPVGSPLSLECTVEGTSNPNLYWYRQAAGRGLQLLFYSVGIGQISSEVPQNLSASRPQDRQFILSSKKLLLSDSGFYLCAWRSQGGSPLHFGNGTRLTVT.

The rearrangement joins TRBV9 to TRBJ1-3, with D unclear. Per the germline V gene, CDR1 is SGDLS and CDR2 is YYNGEE. The CDR3 has 14 amino acids. The V end lost 0 bases, the J end lost 0 bases, and 4 bases lay between the germline ends. CDR3 loop: CASSVDNSGNTIYF. CDR3 sequence (DNA): TGTGCCAGCAGCGTAGACAACTCTGGAAACACCATATATTTT.

This clone was observed a single time. The J gene is TRBJ2-2, the V gene TRBV18, with D possibly TRBD1 on 5 matching bases. Per the germline V gene, CDR1 is KGHSH and CDR2 is LQKENI. This CDR3 is built from 16 residues. V dropped 4 bases and J dropped 1 base, with 13 bases sitting between them. CDR3 sequence (DNA): TGTGCCAGCTCACACCCTATGACAGTGAACACCGGGGAGCTGTTTTTT. Amino acids: CASSHPMTVNTGELFF.

The V gene is TRBV5-1, the J gene TRBJ2-1; 7 bases fit TRBD1. The CDR3 is made up of 16 amino acids. J was trimmed by 6 bases and V by 7 bases; bases with no gene match: 16. The germline V gene encodes CDR1 SGHRS and CDR2 YFSETQ. CDR3 sequence (DNA): TGCGCCAGCTGTCCTGATAGGACAGGAGGTCCCAATGAGCAGTTCTTC. Its translation: CASCPDRTGGPNEQFF.

There are a few counts of this clone. V and J are TRBV11-2 and TRBJ2-3, with D hard to call. This CDR3 comprises 14 residues. Germline CDR1 and CDR2: SGHAT and FQNNGV. Trimming took off 5 bases at V and 1 base at J, with 10 bases between the two ends. The CDR3 spells CASSQRQGTDTQYF. The CDR3, as DNA: TGTGCCAGCAGCCAAAGACAAGGCACAGATACGCAGTATTTT.

The gene calls are TRBV5-1 and TRBJ1-3; D gene ambiguous. Trimming took 0 bases from V and 0 from J, leaving 10 bases between them. CDR3 length: 16 amino acids. In germline, CDR1 is SGHRS, CDR2 YFSETQ. CDR3 in DNA: TGCGCCAGCAGCTTGGCCGCGGTCAGCTCTGGAAACACCATATATTTT. This translates into CASSLAAVSSGNTIYF.

The V call is TRBV6-2 or TRBV6-3, the J call TRBJ2-2, with D possibly TRBD2 on 6 matching bases. V lost 4 bases, J lost 7 bases, and 16 bases lay in between. From germline, CDR1 is MNHEY and CDR2 SVGEGT. The CDR3 contains 15 residues. The CDR3 spells CASSFPSGTGGELFF. The CDR3 bases are TGTGCCAGCAGTTTCCCGTCGGGGACTGGCGGGGAGCTGTTTTTT.

CDR3 in DNA: TGTGCCAGCAGCACCGAATACAGGGTTCGACCCTCTGGAAACACCATATATTTT. It specifies CASSTEYRVRPSGNTIYF. This chain links TRBV5-6 with TRBJ1-3; tentative D call: TRBD1 (6 bases). The V end lost 4 bases, the J end lost 0 bases, and 20 bases lay between the germline ends. The CDR3 spans 18 residues. Germline assignment: CDR1 SGHDT and CDR2 YYEEEE.